This entry is about one TCR beta chain. The antigen remains unidentified. Combining a sample-barcoded 5' primer with a J-beta primer mix, a second PCR ran for roughly 6 to 11 cycles. From the 5' RACE reads, TCRdb called clonotypes with MiXCR, one entry per CDR3 protein. The sample consists of about 970,000 distinct CDR3 sequences, around 54% of them appearing once. V lost 2 bases to trimming and J lost 1 base, with 8 bases between them. The CDR3 contains 14 residues. CDR1 is MNHEY, CDR2 SVGAGI, per germline. This entry is derived from a study of blood T cells in healthy people across ages. The study's findings and limits: Changes in expanded clonotypes were possibly confounded, as the CMV status of donors was unknown.

The TCR sequence derives from a woman aged 55-69 years in good health. The genes are TRBV6-5 and TRBJ2-5; D perhaps matches TRBD1 (7 bases). Sample: blood. CDR3 DNA: TGTGCCAGCAGTTACCAGGGGGGCCAAGAGACCCAGTACTTC. Amino acid sequence: CASSYQGGQETQYF.